The entry that follows covers one T cell receptor beta chain sequence. Its antigen is unknown. The ends were cut back, 6 bases at V and 0 bases at J, with 16 bases in the middle. CDR1 and CDR2 (germline): MNHEY, SMNVEV (reference sequence). The CDR3 has 16 residues. This sample stems from a study of CD8 T cells in Susac syndrome. Findings of the study overall: CD8+ clonal expansion in Susac was maximal in TEMRA cells and in active patients.

The RNA, roughly 0.5 to 1 ug, was put through reverse transcription using random hexamers. Amplification of the TCR beta CDR3 was carried out by immunoSEQ multiplex PCR, which spanned a total of 54 Vbeta and 13 Jbeta segments. TCRdb used MiXCR to reprocess the immunoSEQ multiplex PCR reads, holding one entry per CDR3 protein. The sample has some 120,000 distinct CDR3 sequences; around 94% are singletons. Sequencing of TCR beta, carried out with a high-throughput approach, was applied to CD8+ and CD4+ T cells from the blood. Negative isolation yielded the CD8+ and CD4+ T cells, while FACS enriched the TEMRA cells.

The sample consisted of CD8+ T cells from PBMCs. The V gene is TRBV27, the J gene TRBJ2-3; the D gene is possibly TRBD2 (5 bases). This sequence was found in a human donor with Susac syndrome. In DNA form, the CDR3 reads TGTGCCAGCAGCCTCCTTCCGTGGACTAGCACAGATACGCAGTATTTT. Its translation: CASSLLPWTSTDTQYF.